This T cell receptor beta chain emerged from a study of T-cell reconstitution after alpha-beta-depleted transplantation in children. Library preparation (for TCRbeta) was performed with unique molecular identifiers. TCRdb re-called the PCR reads with MiXCR, one entry per CDR3 protein. The sample shows 530,000 or so distinct CDR3 sequences, roughly 27% of them seen only once. The V gene's germline CDR1 is LNHNV and CDR2 YYDKDF (reference sequence). This CDR3 contains 14 residues. The ends were cut back, 5 bases at V and 0 bases at J, with 9 bases in the middle. A few counts support this clonotype. The V and J genes are TRBV15 and TRBJ2-3; tentative D call: TRBD1 (5 bases). This receptor was identified in a boy in the first two years of life with Wiskott-Aldrich syndrome, due to receive a stem cell transplant. This sample comprised PBMCs, obtained before TCRalphabeta/CD19-depleted stem cell transplant. CDR3 nucleotide sequence: TGTGCCACCAGCTTCCAGGGTAGCACAGATACGCAGTATTTT. Amino acid sequence: CATSFQGSTDTQYF.